This TCR beta chain was observed in a study of blood T cell repertoires in COVID-19. Per the authors' pipeline: Amplification with reference gene primers provided the estimates of nucleated cell counts. Here immunoSEQ multiplex PCR was the method, and the copy in TCRdb shows in-frame clones only, minus some. That table is the source of V, J and clone size, and D and trimming were worked out from the DNA. The data contain 250,000 to 350,000 clones, approximately 88% of them singletons. CDR3 length equals 14 residues. J gave up 11 bases and V 7 bases, and 18 bases lay outside the gene matches. The germline CDR1 and CDR2 sequences are SQVTM and ANQGSEA.

The clonotype comes from a human donor with COVID-19, enrolled during active disease. The donor label of this sample is uncertain. V and J are TRBV29-1 and TRBJ1-1, with TRBD1 matching over 8 bases. The sample consisted of peripheral blood. In DNA, the CDR3 is TGCAGCGCCGACTCAATAGGCGGACAGGGCTTTGCTTTCTTT. Residues: CSADSIGGQGFAFF.